The rows below give T cell receptor beta chains drawn from one sample of a study. TCRdb reanalysed the 5' RACE reads using MiXCR and keeps one entry per CDR3 protein. The sample lists over 50,000 distinct CDR3 sequences, approximately 25% occurring once. The sequenced sample consisted of tumor-infiltrating naive CD4+ T cells sorted from the breast tumor. The receptors were sampled from a female donor with breast cancer. Both conserved end residues are part of each CDR3. The order of the fields is J gene, D gene, clone size, V gene, CDR3 DNA, CDR3 protein. D genes are given only for firm matches. A clone size is listed for some rows: how often the clone was seen (once, few, many), or a class if it is expanded.

TRBJ1-5 . . TRBV20-1 TGCAGTGCTAGTAGAGGTTTCAATCAGCCCCAGCATTTT CSASRGFNQPQHF
TRBJ1-1 . few TRBV2 TGTGCCAGCAGTGAAAGCGGAATGAACACTGAAGCTTTCTTT CASSESGMNTEAFF
TRBJ2-2 . . TRBV2 TGTGCCAGCAGCCGAGAGAACACCGGGGAGCTGTTTTTT CASSRENTGELFF
TRBJ2-2 . few TRBV6-5 TGTGCCAGCAGTACTCGGACCCGGTCCACCGGGGAGCTGTTTTTT CASSTRTRSTGELFF
TRBJ1-6 TRBD1 few TRBV7-9 TGTGCCAGCAGGAGGACAGGGCACAATTCACCCCTCCACTTT CASRRTGHNSPLHF
TRBJ2-3 . . TRBV4-2 TGTGCCAGCATCACCACAGATACGCAGTATTTT CASITTDTQYF
TRBJ1-5 . many TRBV7-2 TGTGCCAGCAGCTCGGGACTCAGAGGGTATCAGCCCCAGCATTTT CASSSGLRGYQPQHF
TRBJ2-2 . many TRBV7-2 TGTGCCAGCAGCTTAATGGGCAACACCGGGGAGCTGTTTTTT CASSLMGNTGELFF
TRBJ2-1 . . TRBV5-1 TGCGCCAGCAGCCTACGGCCGTTTGGCGGGGACCACAATGAGCAGTTCTTC CASSLRPFGGDHNEQFF
TRBJ1-4 TRBD1 many TRBV6-5 TGTGCCAGCAGTTACGGAGGGGACAGAAATGAAAAACTGTTTTTT CASSYGGDRNEKLFF
TRBJ2-3 TRBD2 few TRBV2 TGTGCCAGCAGTTCGACTAGCGGGAACACAGATACGCAGTATTTT CASSSTSGNTDTQYF
TRBJ2-3 . . TRBV14 TGTGCCAGCAGCCCCACAGGAACAGATACGCAGTATTTT CASSPTGTDTQYF
TRBJ2-2 . . TRBV5-1 TGCGCCAGCAGCTTGGAGAGGGCAGACACCGGGGAGCTGTTATTT CASSLERADTGELLF
TRBJ2-1 . . TRBV20-1 TGCAGTGCTAGCAAGGCGGGGCCAGGCAATGAGCAGTTCTTC CSASKAGPGNEQFF
TRBJ2-1 . few TRBV5-1 TGCGCCAGCAGAACCGACGGGTACAATGAGCAGTTCTTC CASRTDGYNEQFF
TRBJ1-2 TRBD1 . TRBV20-1 TGCAGTACAGGACAGGGCCCCTCCTATGGCTACACCTTC CSTGQGPSYGYTF
TRBJ2-3 . many TRBV3-1 TGTGCCAGCAGCCAAGATGCCCTAACTAGAGGCACGCAGTATTTT CASSQDALTRGTQYF
TRBJ2-1 . . TRBV5-1 TGCGCCAGCAGCAAAGACACACGCTCCTACAATGAGCAGTTCTTC CASSKDTRSYNEQFF
TRBJ2-1 TRBD2 few TRBV5-1 TGCGCCAGCAGCTGGGGGGATAGCGGGAGCTCCTACAATGAGCAGTTCTTC CASSWGDSGSSYNEQFF
TRBJ2-3 TRBD1 many TRBV9 TGTGCCAGCAGCGTAGACAGGGGATTCGATACGCAGTATTTT CASSVDRGFDTQYF
TRBJ2-4 TRBD1 . TRBV7-9 TGTGCCAGCAGCTCGGACAGGGGCAAAAACATTCAGTACTTC CASSSDRGKNIQYF
TRBJ2-7 . . TRBV6-1 TGTGCCAGCACCGGCAGCACCTACGAGCAGTACTTC CASTGSTYEQYF
TRBJ1-6 TRBD1 . TRBV6-5 TGTGCCAGCAGCGGGACAGGGGTGAATTCACCCCTCCACTTT CASSGTGVNSPLHF
TRBJ1-2 TRBD1 . TRBV20-1 TGCAGTGCTTGGACAGGGGGCACTAACTATGGCTACACCTTC CSAWTGGTNYGYTF
TRBJ1-4 TRBD1 many TRBV18 TGTGCCAGCTCAGCCGGGACAGTTAATGAAAAACTGTTTTTT CASSAGTVNEKLFF
TRBJ2-1 . . TRBV6-1 TGTGCCAGCAGGAGCTCCTACAATGAGCAGTTCTTC CASRSSYNEQFF
TRBJ2-3 . . TRBV28 TGTGCCAGCAGCCCGCAGCCTCGGTACACGACACTCCCGAGCACAGATACGCAGTATTTT CASSPQPRYTTLPSTDTQYF
TRBJ2-3 . . TRBV25-1 TGTGCCAGCAGTGAACGTCGGGGCAGCGATACGCAGTATTTT CASSERRGSDTQYF
TRBJ2-3 . . TRBV29-1 TGCAGCGTCGGGGAGGACAGTAGCACAGATACGCAGTATTTT CSVGEDSSTDTQYF
TRBJ2-7 . few TRBV12-3/TRBV12-4 TGTGCCAGCAGTACCGACAGCGCCTACGAGCAGTACTTC CASSTDSAYEQYF